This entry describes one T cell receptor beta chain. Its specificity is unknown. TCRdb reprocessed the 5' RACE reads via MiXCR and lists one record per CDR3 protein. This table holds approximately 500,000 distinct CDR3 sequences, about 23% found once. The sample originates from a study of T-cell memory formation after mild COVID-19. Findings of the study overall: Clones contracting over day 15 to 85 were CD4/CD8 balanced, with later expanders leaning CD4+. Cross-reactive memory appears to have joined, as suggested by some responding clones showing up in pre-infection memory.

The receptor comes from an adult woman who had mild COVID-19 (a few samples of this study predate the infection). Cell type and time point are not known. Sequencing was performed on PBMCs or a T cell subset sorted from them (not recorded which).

The CDR3 loop is CASTPGQGNAEAFF. DNA of the CDR3: TGTGCCAGCACCCCAGGACAGGGTAACGCTGAAGCTTTCTTT. V and J are TRBV7-2 and TRBJ1-1; the match to TRBD1 covers 8 bases. The CDR3 runs 14 residues. Germline trimming cut 7 bases from V and 6 bases from J; bases unmatched to any gene: 10. Germline CDR1 is SGHTA and CDR2 is FQGNSA. The full variable domain, in which reference TRBV7-2 and TRBJ1-1 provide the parts outside the CDR3, is GAGVSQSPSNKVTEKGKDVELRCDPISGHTALYWYRQSLGQGLEFLIYFQGNSAPDKSGLPSDRFSAERTGGSVSTLTIQRTQQEDSAVYLCASTPGQGNAEAFFGQGTRLTVV.